The 21 T cell receptor beta chains below all came from one sample that was sequenced in a study of identical twins (dated by TCRdb to between 2015 and 2016). Library prep was done by 5' RACE. Sequencing used an Illumina HiSeq 2000. TCRdb reworked the public reads: Q25 trimming with fastp, MiXCR clone assembly, productive beta chains retained. Rows with one shared CDR3 protein collapse into an entry with the most common genes and DNA. The sample table lists roughly 290,000 distinct CDR3 sequences, under 9.5% of them with a count of one. Jointly, the top ten make up around 2.1% of the sample. These data are also associated with another study on yellow fever vaccine responses in identical twins.

Material for sequencing was memory (CD45RO+) T cells sorted from blood. The cell subset or site label corresponds to: CD45RO+ enriched T cells. The receptors stem from a woman younger than 35 in good health.

Worth noting for this clonotype: The final CDR3 position lacks the conserved phenylalanine or tryptophan, pointing to a likely read error. The chain couples TRBV11-2 to TRBJ1-1; D gene unclear. In germline, CDR1 is SGHAT, CDR2 FQNNGV. CDR3 length: 13 residues. Trimming took off 3 bases at V and 1 base at J, with 6 bases between the two ends. This CDR3 reads CASSFQRNTEAFL. The CDR3 coding sequence is TGTGCCAGCAGCTTCCAGAGGAACACTGAAGCTTTCCTT.

Many counts were recorded for this clonotype. The CDR3 DNA is TGTGCCAGCAGTCTTTTATGGGAGAACGGGGAGCTGTTTTTT. Its protein is CASSLLWENGELFF. This chain links TRBV4-2 with TRBJ2-2, with D possibly being TRBD2 (5 bases). The CDR3 extends over 14 amino acids. From germline, CDR1 is LGHNA and CDR2 YNFKEQ. V shed 6 bases and J shed 7 bases, with 15 bases lying between them.

This clonotype has more than one count but fewer than ten. The rearrangement uses TRBV5-1 and TRBJ2-1; the D gene is possibly TRBD2 (7 bases). The CDR3 has 16 residues. CDR1 is SGHRS, CDR2 YFSETQ, per germline. Trimming left V 4 bases short and J 0 bases short, with 14 bases between. CDR3 nucleotides: TGCGCCAGCAGCGAGCGGGGACACAGCTCCTACAATGAGCAGTTCTTC. Protein product: CASSERGHSSYNEQFF. Using reference TRBV5-1 and TRBJ2-1 for the parts outside the CDR3, the full variable domain is KAGVTQTPRYLIKTRGQQVTLSCSPISGHRSVSWYQQTPGQGLQFLFEYFSETQRNKGNFPGRFSGRQFSNSRSEMNVSTLELGDSALYLCASSERGHSSYNEQFFGPGTRLTVL.

The chain couples TRBV10-2 to TRBJ2-2; D may be TRBD1 or TRBD2 (5 bases each). Germline values: CDR1 WSHSY, CDR2 SAAADI. V dropped 7 bases and J dropped 7 bases, with 16 bases sitting between them. This CDR3 is 14 amino acids long. The DNA of the CDR3 is TGCGCCAGCACCCGGGACCCGAATGGCGGGGAGCTGTTTTTT. Its translation is CASTRDPNGGELFF.

The chain couples TRBV7-9 to TRBJ2-5; D gene uncertain. Germline V lookup: CDR1 SEHNR, CDR2 FQNEAQ (reference sequence). V lost 0 bases and J 2 bases, leaving 7 bases between the germline ends. The CDR3 has 14 residues. The CDR3 nucleotides read TGTGCCAGCAGCTTAGCGGTCCTACAAGAGACCCAGTACTTC. Its translation is CASSLAVLQETQYF.

The CDR3 protein is CASSFDRNPGLAGGMSSYNEQFF. The CDR3 region has the DNA TGTGCCAGCAGTTTTGACAGGAATCCGGGACTAGCGGGAGGAATGAGCTCCTACAATGAGCAGTTCTTC. This chain links TRBV27 with TRBJ2-1; 15 positions agree with TRBD2. The CDR3 length is 23 residues. CDR1 is MNHEY and CDR2 is SMNVEV in the germline V gene (reference sequence). V lost 3 bases to trimming and J lost 0 bases; unmatched junction nucleotides: 18.

This clonotype was counted many times. Here the CDR3 DNA reads TGTGCCATCAGTGAACGACAGAGGCTCGACACTGAAGCTTTCTTT. This gives the protein CAISERQRLDTEAFF. V and J are TRBV10-3 and TRBJ1-1, with TRBD1 as a possible D gene (5 bases). Trimming left V 3 bases short and J 3 bases short, with 14 bases between. Germline-derived CDR1 and CDR2 are ENHRY and SYGVKD. The CDR3 loop spans 15 amino acids.

V usage is TRBV11-2 and J usage is TRBJ2-7; the match to TRBD1 covers 8 bases. The CDR3 extends over 15 amino acids. Germline V gene data show CDR1 as SGHAT and CDR2 as FQNNGV. J gave up 3 bases and V 3 bases, and 7 bases lay outside the gene matches. The CDR3 bases are TGTGCCAGCAGCTTCCGACAGGGGCCAAACTACGAGCAGTACTTC. It translates to CASSFRQGPNYEQYF.

This clonotype has ten or more counts. The chain is built from TRBV7-9 and TRBJ2-1; 7 bases line up with TRBD2. This CDR3 spans 16 amino acids. Germline assignment: CDR1 SEHNR and CDR2 FQNEAQ (reference sequence). The J segment lost 2 bases and the V segment lost 5 bases, leaving 9 bases of the junction unmatched. The CDR3: CASSPHLGTTYNEQFF. The DNA of the CDR3 is TGTGCCAGCAGCCCTCACCTGGGGACTACCTACAATGAGCAGTTCTTC.

There are a few counts of this clonotype. This chain's CDR3 is CATSADGHSNQPQHF. CDR3 in DNA: TGTGCCACCAGTGCGGACGGCCATAGCAATCAGCCCCAGCATTTT. The chain links TRBV24-1 to TRBJ1-5; D gene unclear. The length of the CDR3 is 15 residues. Trimming shortened V by 5 bases and J by 0 bases, and 10 bases separated the two germline ends. Per the germline V gene, CDR1 is KGHDR and CDR2 is SFDVKD.

The V call is TRBV15, the J call TRBJ2-7; the match to TRBD2 covers 10 bases. The junction had 10 bases not matched to a gene; V was cut back by 5 bases and J by 3 bases. Germline V gene lookup returns CDR1 LNHNV and CDR2 YYDKDF (reference sequence). This CDR3 region has 16 residues. The CDR3: CATSSRASGRGYEQYF. The CDR3 DNA sequence: TGTGCCACCAGCTCACGGGCGAGCGGGAGGGGCTACGAGCAGTACTTC.

This clonotype came up many times. Here the CDR3 reads CASSPSAGTSTYEQYF. CDR3 DNA: TGTGCCAGCAGCCCATCTGCCGGGACTAGCACCTACGAGCAGTACTTC. The J gene is TRBJ2-7, the V gene TRBV7-6; TRBD2 aligns across 9 bases. Germline CDR1 is SGHVS and CDR2 is FNYEAQ. Unmatched junction bases numbered 10, after V lost 5 bases and J lost 2 bases. The CDR3 is 16 amino acids.

This clonotype was counted at least ten times. The chain employs TRBV9 and TRBJ2-3; D perhaps matches TRBD2 (6 bases). Germline V gene data show CDR1 as SGDLS and CDR2 as YYNGEE. The CDR3 length is 14 residues. V lost 1 base and J lost 4, with 10 bases in between. CDR3 amino acids: CASSVRGTADTQYF. The CDR3 DNA is TGTGCCAGCAGCGTACGCGGGACCGCAGATACGCAGTATTTT.

In this sample, this clonotype turned up a few times. The chain carries TRBV7-9 and TRBJ2-7, with 7 positions matching TRBD2. V was pared by 1 base and J by 1 base, with 10 bases of the junction left unmatched. CDR1 SEHNR and CDR2 FQNEAQ come from the germline V gene (reference sequence). This CDR3 comprises 17 residues. The CDR3 region is CASSLGLGGPASYEQYF. CDR3 nucleotide sequence: TGTGCCAGCAGCTTAGGTTTGGGAGGGCCGGCTTCCTACGAGCAGTACTTC. Full variable domain (outside the CDR3, taken from reference TRBV7-9 and TRBJ2-7): DTGVSQNPRHKITKRGQNVTFRCDPISEHNRLYWYRQTLGQGPEFLTYFQNEAQLEKSRLLSDRFSAERPKGSFSTLEIQRTEQGDSAMYLCASSLGLGGPASYEQYFGPGTRLTVT.

There are many counts of this clonotype. The gene calls are TRBV10-3 and TRBJ2-3, with a weak D call TRBD2 (5 bases). Looked up from germline, CDR1 is ENHRY and CDR2 is SYGVKD. V lost 7 bases and J 0 bases, leaving 11 bases between the germline ends. This CDR3 has 14 residues. The CDR3 nucleotides read TGTGCCATCACCCCAGCGGCTAGCACAGATACGCAGTATTTT. It translates to CAITPAASTDTQYF.

The table lists this clonotype with many counts. J is TRBJ2-3 and V is TRBV28; D is ambiguous. Germline-derived CDR1 and CDR2 are MDHEN and SYDVKM. The CDR3 extends over 16 amino acids. V dropped 3 bases and J dropped 2 bases, with 15 bases sitting between them. The CDR3 DNA reads TGTGCCAGCAGTTTCAAGTTCCCGCGTGTCACAGATACGCAGTATTTT. It specifies CASSFKFPRVTDTQYF.

This clonotype was seen many times. This chain connects TRBV4-2 to TRBJ1-2, with TRBD1 matching 10 bases. The V and J ends lost 7 bases and 4 bases, in that order; junction bases with no gene match: 6. The CDR3 extends over 14 amino acids. Germline-derived CDR1 and CDR2 are LGHNA and YNFKEQ. CDR3 residues: CASTRQGAGYGYTF. The CDR3 DNA is TGTGCCAGCACCCGACAGGGGGCCGGCTATGGCTACACCTTC.

V is TRBV5-4 and J is TRBJ2-5, with D perhaps matching TRBD1 (6 bases). V was clipped by 4 bases and J by 2 bases, with 12 bases between them. This CDR3 has 14 residues. Looked up from germline, CDR1 is SGHNT and CDR2 is YYREEE (reference sequence). CDR3 bases: TGTGCCAGCAGCACAAAACAGGGTCAAGAGACCCAGTACTTC. This gives the protein CASSTKQGQETQYF.

This chain links TRBV3-1 with TRBJ2-7, with a tentative D call TRBD2 (7 bases). The CDR3 covers 17 residues. Trimming removed 0 bases at V and 0 bases at J, with 15 bases between. Germline V gene sequence: CDR1 LGHDT, CDR2 YNNKEL (reference sequence). The DNA for the CDR3 is TGTGCCAGCAGCCAAGATAAAGTGCGGGGGCCCTCCTACGAGCAGTACGTC. It is translated as CASSQDKVRGPSYEQYV.

This clonotype was counted only a few times. This sequence joins TRBV13 and TRBJ2-7; the D is unclear. Germline V lookup: CDR1 PRHDT, CDR2 FYEKMQ (reference sequence). Trimming took off 1 base at V and 3 bases at J, with 13 bases between the two ends. The length of the CDR3 is 15 residues. CDR3: CASSLVTPGGYEQYF. In DNA form, the CDR3 reads TGTGCCAGCAGCTTAGTCACTCCGGGTGGCTACGAGCAGTACTTC.

In its sample, this clonotype was seen a few times. The V and J genes are TRBV25-1 and TRBJ2-5; 11 nucleotides line up with TRBD2. The CDR3 contains 16 residues. The V gene end was trimmed by 6 bases and the J gene end by 2 bases; junction bases not matched to a gene: 8. Per the germline V gene, CDR1 is MGHDK and CDR2 is SYGVNS. The CDR3 spells CASRETSGSLQETQYF. In nucleotides, the CDR3 is TGTGCCAGCAGGGAAACTAGCGGGAGCCTTCAAGAGACCCAGTACTTC.